This TCR beta chain emerged from a study of cytomegalovirus exposure and HLA in healthy donors. Although they were nominally healthy when sampled, donors likely had unrecorded immune exposures. In the PCR, 60 Vbeta and 13 Jbeta primers were used. Clones were read by immunoSEQ multiplex PCR, and TCRdb kept only the in-frame ones, dropping some. The data contain 120,000 or so clones, 60% to 85% of them singletons. The germline CDR1 and CDR2 sequences are SQVTM and ANQGSEA. The CDR3 has 19 residues. With V trimmed by 0 bases and J by 4 bases, 20 bases remained unmatched. This clone came up once. The sequenced material came from PBMCs. The receptor was derived from a human donor in good health. V usage is TRBV29-1 and J usage is TRBJ2-7, with 8 bases aligning to TRBD1. The CDR3 DNA is TGCAGCGTTGAAGAAGCCGGGACAGGTAGCAGACGGGCCTCTTACGAGCAGTACTTC. It codes for CSVEEAGTGSRRASYEQYF.